The next 9 T cell receptor beta chains were all read from a single sample in a study of shared T cell receptors in the human thymus. Assay used: immunoSEQ multiplex PCR; TCRdb lists only in-frame clones, some missing. Of under 450,000 clones in the sample, around 95% were seen once. Sequences were obtained from thymocytes. The receptors stem from a human donor.

This chain uses TRBV19 with TRBJ2-5; 8 nucleotides agree with TRBD2. The CDR3 is 16 residues long. Germline V gene sequence: CDR1 LNHDA, CDR2 SQIVND (reference sequence). The V and J ends lost 5 bases and 2 bases, in that order; junction bases with no gene match: 10. CDR3 DNA: TGTGCCAGTAGTTCGACTAGCGAGAATACACAAGAGACCCAGTACTTC. This gives the protein CASSSTSENTQETQYF.

The chain uses TRBV30 and TRBJ2-5, with D possibly being TRBD2 (5 bases). Trimming stripped 2 bases from V and 4 bases from J, with 11 bases between. The CDR3 runs 13 residues. Germline CDR1 GTSNPN, CDR2 SVGIG (reference sequence). CDR3 DNA sequence: TGTGCCTGGAGTCCGCCCGGAGGAGAGACCCAGTACTTC. This gives the protein CAWSPPGGETQYF.

The rearrangement uses TRBV9 and TRBJ2-5, with TRBD2 as a possible D gene (6 bases). From germline, CDR1 is SGDLS and CDR2 YYNGEE. The CDR3 consists of 15 residues. Trimming pared 3 bases from V and 4 bases from J, leaving 16 bases between. The CDR3 spells CASSAVGGVRETQYF. The CDR3 coding sequence is TGTGCCAGCAGCGCCGTCGGGGGAGTTAGAGAGACCCAGTACTTC.

This clone was observed a single time. This chain links TRBV28 with TRBJ2-3; tentative D call: TRBD2 (6 bases). CDR1 MDHEN and CDR2 SYDVKM come from the germline V gene. Trimming removed 8 bases at V and 1 base at J, with 16 bases between. The CDR3 has 15 residues. CDR3 bases: TGTGCCAGCCGCTCCCCCCCGGGAGGCACAGATACGCAGTATTTT. Encoded protein: CASRSPPGGTDTQYF.

The V and J genes are TRBV19 and TRBJ1-2; 9 bases fit TRBD1. The length of the CDR3 is 17 residues. CDR1 and CDR2 (germline): LNHDA, SQIVND (reference sequence). Trimming removed 10 bases from V and 8 bases from J; junction bases left unmatched: 23. The CDR3 nucleotides are TGTGCCAACAGGGGGCAGGGGGCAGAGTCCGACACGGGAGGCTACACCTTC. As protein: CANRGQGAESDTGGYTF.

The V and J genes are TRBV5-4 and TRBJ2-2; 10 bases agree with TRBD2. Trimming cost V 3 bases and J 7 bases; bases outside gene matches: 12. Per the germline V gene, CDR1 is SGHNT and CDR2 is YYREEE (reference sequence). CDR3 length: 17 amino acids. CDR3 bases: TGTGCCAGCAGCTCCGGCAGAGCGGGAGGGCCAGACGGGGAGCTGTTTTTT. Encoded protein: CASSSGRAGGPDGELFF.

This clone was counted once. The V call is TRBV19, the J call TRBJ1-5, with D unresolved. The CDR3 is 14 amino acids. Trimming left V 1 base short and J 4 bases short, with 8 bases between. CDR1 LNHDA and CDR2 SQIVND come from the germline V gene (reference sequence). CDR3 nucleotides: TGTGCCAGTAGTATAGTTTCACAGAATCAGCCCCAGCATTTT. Its protein is CASSIVSQNQPQHF. Complete variable domain (other parts from reference TRBV19 and TRBJ1-5): DGGITQSPKYLFRKEGQNVTLSCEQNLNHDAMYWYRQDPGQGLRLIYYSQIVNDFQKGDIAEGYSVSREKKESFPLTVTSAQKNPTAFYLCASSIVSQNQPQHFGDGTRLSIL.

This clone appeared a single time. The rearrangement links TRBV5-1 to TRBJ2-1, with D perhaps TRBD2 (6 bases). CDR3 length: 16 residues. Germline V CDR1 and CDR2: SGHRS, YFSETQ. The V end lost 0 bases, the J end lost 9 bases, and 19 bases lay between the germline ends. The CDR3 is CASSLAGRPQGREQFF. The CDR3 nucleotides are TGCGCCAGCAGCTTGGCCGGGAGACCCCAAGGGCGTGAGCAGTTCTTC.

The chain couples TRBV27 to TRBJ1-5, with D possibly matching TRBD1 (5 bases). Germline values: CDR1 MNHEY, CDR2 SMNVEV (reference sequence). This CDR3 spans 14 amino acids. Trimming pared 7 bases from V and 0 bases from J, leaving 10 bases between. This CDR3 is CASNTGDSNQPQHF. For the CDR3, the DNA is TGTGCCAGCAACACAGGAGATAGCAATCAGCCCCAGCATTTT.